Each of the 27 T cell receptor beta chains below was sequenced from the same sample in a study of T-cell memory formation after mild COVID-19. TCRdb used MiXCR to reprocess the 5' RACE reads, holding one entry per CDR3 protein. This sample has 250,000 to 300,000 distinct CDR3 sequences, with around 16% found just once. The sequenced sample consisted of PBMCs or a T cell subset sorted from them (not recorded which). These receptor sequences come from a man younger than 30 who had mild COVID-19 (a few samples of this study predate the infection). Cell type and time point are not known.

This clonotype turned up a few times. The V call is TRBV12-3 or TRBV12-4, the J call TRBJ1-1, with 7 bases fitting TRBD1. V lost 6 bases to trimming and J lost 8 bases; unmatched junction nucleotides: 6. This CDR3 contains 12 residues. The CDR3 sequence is CASSLQGNEAFF. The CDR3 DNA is TGTGCCAGCAGCTTACAGGGGAACGAAGCTTTCTTT.

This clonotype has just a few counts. CDR3 nucleotide sequence: TGTGCCAGCAGCCAAGTTCGCGGACTAGCGGGGGGTGGTGAGCAGTTCTTC. Its protein product is CASSQVRGLAGGGEQFF. The chain uses TRBV4-2 and TRBJ2-1; 14 bases are a match to TRBD2. V shed 1 base and J 9 bases; nucleotides not matched to a gene: 8. Germline V CDR1 and CDR2: LGHNA, YNFKEQ. The CDR3 has 17 residues.

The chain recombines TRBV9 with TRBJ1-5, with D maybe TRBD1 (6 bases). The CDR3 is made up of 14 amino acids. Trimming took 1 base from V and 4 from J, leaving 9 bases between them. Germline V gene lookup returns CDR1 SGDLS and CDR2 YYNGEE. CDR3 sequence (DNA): TGTGCCAGCAGCGTACGGGGGGCGAATCAGCCCCAGCATTTT. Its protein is CASSVRGANQPQHF.

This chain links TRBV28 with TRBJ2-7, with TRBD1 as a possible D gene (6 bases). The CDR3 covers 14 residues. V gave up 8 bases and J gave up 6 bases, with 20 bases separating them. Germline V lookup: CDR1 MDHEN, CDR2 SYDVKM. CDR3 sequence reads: CASATQTGWGEQYV. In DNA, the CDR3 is TGTGCCAGCGCGACTCAGACAGGCTGGGGCGAGCAGTACGTC.

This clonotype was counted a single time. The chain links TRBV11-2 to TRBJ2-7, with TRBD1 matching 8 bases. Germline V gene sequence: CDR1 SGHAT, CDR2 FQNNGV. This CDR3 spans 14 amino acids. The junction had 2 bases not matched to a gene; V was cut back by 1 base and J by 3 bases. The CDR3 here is CASSLGTGIYEQYV. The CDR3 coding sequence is TGTGCCAGCAGCTTAGGGACAGGGATCTACGAGCAGTACGTC.

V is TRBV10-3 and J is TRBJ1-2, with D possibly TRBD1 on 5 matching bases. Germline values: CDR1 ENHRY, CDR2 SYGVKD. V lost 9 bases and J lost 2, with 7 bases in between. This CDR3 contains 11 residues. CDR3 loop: CAIGTNYGYTF. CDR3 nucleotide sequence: TGTGCCATTGGGACCAACTATGGCTACACCTTC.

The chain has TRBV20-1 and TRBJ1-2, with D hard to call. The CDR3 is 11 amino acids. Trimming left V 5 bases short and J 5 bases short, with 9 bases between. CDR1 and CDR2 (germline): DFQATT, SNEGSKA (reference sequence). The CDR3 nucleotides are TGCAGTGCTCTAGGGCGGTATGGCTACACCTTC. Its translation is CSALGRYGYTF.

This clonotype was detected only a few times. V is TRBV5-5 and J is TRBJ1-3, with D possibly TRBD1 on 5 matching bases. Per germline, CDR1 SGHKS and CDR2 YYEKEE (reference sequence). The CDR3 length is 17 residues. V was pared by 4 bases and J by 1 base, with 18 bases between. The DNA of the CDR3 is TGTGCCAGCAGCGCGACGTGGGCAGGACAATCTGGAAACACCATATATTTT. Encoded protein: CASSATWAGQSGNTIYF.

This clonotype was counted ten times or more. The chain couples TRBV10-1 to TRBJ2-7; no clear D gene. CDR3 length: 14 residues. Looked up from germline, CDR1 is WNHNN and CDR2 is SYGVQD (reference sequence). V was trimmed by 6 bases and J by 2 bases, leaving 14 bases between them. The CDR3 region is CASSPRGPPYEQYF. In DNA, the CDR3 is TGCGCCAGCAGCCCGAGAGGCCCCCCCTACGAGCAGTACTTC.

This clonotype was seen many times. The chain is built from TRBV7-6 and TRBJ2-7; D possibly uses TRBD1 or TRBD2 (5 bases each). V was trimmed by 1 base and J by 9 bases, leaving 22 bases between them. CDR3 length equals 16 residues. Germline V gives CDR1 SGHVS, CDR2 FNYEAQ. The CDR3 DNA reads TGTGCCAGCAGCTTAGTGGGGACGGACGATCTACGAGGGCAGTACTTC. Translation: CASSLVGTDDLRGQYF.

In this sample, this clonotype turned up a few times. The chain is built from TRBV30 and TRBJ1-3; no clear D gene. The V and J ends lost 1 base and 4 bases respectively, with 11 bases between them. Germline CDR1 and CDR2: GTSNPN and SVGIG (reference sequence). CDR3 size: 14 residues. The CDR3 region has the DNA TGTGCCTGGAGTGCTTGGTCAGTCGGAAACACCATATATTTT. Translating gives CAWSAWSVGNTIYF. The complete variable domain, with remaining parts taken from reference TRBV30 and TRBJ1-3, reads SQTIHQWPATLVQPVGSPLSLECTVEGTSNPNLYWYRQAAGRGLQLLFYSVGIGQISSEVPQNLSASRPQDRQFILSSKKLLLSDSGFYLCAWSAWSVGNTIYFGEGSWLTVV.

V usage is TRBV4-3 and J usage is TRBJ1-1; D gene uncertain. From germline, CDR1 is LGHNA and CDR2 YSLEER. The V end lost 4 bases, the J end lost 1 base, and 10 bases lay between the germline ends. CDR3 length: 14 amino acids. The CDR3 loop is CASSPHLGNTEAFF. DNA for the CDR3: TGCGCCAGCAGCCCGCACCTAGGGAACACTGAAGCTTTCTTT.

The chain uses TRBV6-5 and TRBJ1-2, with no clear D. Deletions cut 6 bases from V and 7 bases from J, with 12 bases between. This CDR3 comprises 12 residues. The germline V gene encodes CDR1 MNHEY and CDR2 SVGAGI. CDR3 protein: CASSSGETGYTF. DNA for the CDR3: TGTGCCAGCAGCTCTGGTGAGACTGGCTACACCTTC.

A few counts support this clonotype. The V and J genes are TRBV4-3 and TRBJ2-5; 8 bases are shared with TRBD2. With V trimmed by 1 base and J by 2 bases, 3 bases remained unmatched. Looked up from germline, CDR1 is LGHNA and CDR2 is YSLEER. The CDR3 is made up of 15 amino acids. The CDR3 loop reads CASSQASSGQETQYF. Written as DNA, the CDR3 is TGCGCCAGCAGCCAAGCCTCTAGCGGGCAAGAGACCCAGTACTTC.

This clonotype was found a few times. The CDR3 loop reads CASAYAAGYEQYV. CDR3 nucleotide sequence: TGTGCCAGCGCTTATGCTGCGGGGTACGAGCAGTACGTC. V usage is TRBV12-3 or TRBV12-4 and J usage is TRBJ2-7; maybe TRBD2 (6 bases). The V and J ends lost 8 bases and 4 bases respectively, with 15 bases between them. The CDR3 has 13 residues.

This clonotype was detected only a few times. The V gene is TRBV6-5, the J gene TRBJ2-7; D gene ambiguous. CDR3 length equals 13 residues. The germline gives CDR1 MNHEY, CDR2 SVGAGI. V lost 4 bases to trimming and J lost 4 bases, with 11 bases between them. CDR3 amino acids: CASSLILRYEQYV. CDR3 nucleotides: TGTGCCAGCAGTTTGATACTTCGGTACGAGCAGTACGTC.

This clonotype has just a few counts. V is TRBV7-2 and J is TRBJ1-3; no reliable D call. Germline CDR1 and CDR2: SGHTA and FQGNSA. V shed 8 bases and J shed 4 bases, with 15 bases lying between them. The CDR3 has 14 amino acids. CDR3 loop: CASGLGYFGNTIYF. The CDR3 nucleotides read TGTGCCAGCGGCCTAGGGTATTTCGGAAACACCATATATTTT. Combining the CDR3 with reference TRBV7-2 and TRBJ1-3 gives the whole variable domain GAGVSQSPSNKVTEKGKDVELRCDPISGHTALYWYRQSLGQGLEFLIYFQGNSAPDKSGLPSDRFSAERTGGSVSTLTIQRTQQEDSAVYLCASGLGYFGNTIYFGEGSWLTVV.

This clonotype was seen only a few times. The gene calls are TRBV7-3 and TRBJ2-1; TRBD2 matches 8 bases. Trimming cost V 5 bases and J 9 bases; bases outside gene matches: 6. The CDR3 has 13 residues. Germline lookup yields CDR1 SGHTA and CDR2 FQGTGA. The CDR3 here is CASSDESGGEQFF. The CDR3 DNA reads TGTGCCAGCAGCGACGAGAGCGGGGGTGAGCAGTTCTTC.

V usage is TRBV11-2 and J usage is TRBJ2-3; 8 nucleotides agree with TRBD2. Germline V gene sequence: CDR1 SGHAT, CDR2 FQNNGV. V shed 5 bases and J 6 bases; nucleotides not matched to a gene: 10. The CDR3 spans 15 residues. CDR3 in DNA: TGTGCCAGCAGCCCGTGGACGGGGGGGCTGGATACGCAGTATTTT. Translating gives CASSPWTGGLDTQYF.

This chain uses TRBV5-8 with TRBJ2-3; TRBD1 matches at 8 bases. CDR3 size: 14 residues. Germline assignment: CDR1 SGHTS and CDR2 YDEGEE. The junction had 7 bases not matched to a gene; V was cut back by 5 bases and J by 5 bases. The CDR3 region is CASSGTGQGDTQYF. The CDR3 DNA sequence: TGTGCCAGCAGTGGGACAGGCCAAGGAGATACGCAGTATTTT.

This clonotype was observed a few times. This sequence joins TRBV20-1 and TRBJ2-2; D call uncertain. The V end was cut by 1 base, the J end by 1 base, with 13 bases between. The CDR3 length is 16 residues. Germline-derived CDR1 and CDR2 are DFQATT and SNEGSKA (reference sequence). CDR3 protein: CSARVHWPGNTGELFF. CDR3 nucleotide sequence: TGCAGTGCTAGAGTTCACTGGCCGGGGAACACCGGGGAGCTGTTTTTT.

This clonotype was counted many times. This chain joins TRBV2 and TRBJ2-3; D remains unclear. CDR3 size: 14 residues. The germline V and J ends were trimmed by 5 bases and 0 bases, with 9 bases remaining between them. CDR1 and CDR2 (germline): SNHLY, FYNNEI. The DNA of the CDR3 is TGTGCCAGCAGTCCCCATCCCAGCACAGATACGCAGTATTTT. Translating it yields CASSPHPSTDTQYF.

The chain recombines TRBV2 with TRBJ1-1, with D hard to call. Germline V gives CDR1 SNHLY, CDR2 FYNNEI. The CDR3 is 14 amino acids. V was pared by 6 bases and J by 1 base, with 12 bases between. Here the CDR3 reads CASSKPGWNTEAFF. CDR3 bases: TGTGCCAGCAGCAAGCCGGGGTGGAACACTGAAGCTTTCTTT.

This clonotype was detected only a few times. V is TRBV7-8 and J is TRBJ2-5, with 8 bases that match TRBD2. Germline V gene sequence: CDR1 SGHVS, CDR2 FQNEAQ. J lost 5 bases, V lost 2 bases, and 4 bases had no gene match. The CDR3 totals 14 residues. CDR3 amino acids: CASSLSTGGETQYF. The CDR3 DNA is TGTGCCAGCAGCTTATCTACGGGAGGGGAGACCCAGTACTTC.

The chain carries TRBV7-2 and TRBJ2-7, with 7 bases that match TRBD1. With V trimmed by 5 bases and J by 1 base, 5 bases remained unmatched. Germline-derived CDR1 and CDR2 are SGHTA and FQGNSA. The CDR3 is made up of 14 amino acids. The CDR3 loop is CASSADRVSYEQYF. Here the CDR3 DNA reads TGTGCCAGCAGCGCCGACAGGGTATCCTACGAGCAGTACTTC.

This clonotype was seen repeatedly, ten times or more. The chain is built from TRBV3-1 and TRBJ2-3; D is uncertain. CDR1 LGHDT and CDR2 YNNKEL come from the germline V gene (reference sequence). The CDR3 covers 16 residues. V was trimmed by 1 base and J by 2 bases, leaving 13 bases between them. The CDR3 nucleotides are TGTGCCAGCAGCCAAGCTGGCCGAAGTTACACAGATACGCAGTATTTT. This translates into CASSQAGRSYTDTQYF.

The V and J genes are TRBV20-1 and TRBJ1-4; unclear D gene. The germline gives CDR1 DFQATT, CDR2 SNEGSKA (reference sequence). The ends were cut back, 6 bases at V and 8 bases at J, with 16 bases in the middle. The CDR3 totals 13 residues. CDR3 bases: TGCAGTGCAATTATCCAGGTGGAGGAAAAACTGTTTTTT. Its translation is CSAIIQVEEKLFF.